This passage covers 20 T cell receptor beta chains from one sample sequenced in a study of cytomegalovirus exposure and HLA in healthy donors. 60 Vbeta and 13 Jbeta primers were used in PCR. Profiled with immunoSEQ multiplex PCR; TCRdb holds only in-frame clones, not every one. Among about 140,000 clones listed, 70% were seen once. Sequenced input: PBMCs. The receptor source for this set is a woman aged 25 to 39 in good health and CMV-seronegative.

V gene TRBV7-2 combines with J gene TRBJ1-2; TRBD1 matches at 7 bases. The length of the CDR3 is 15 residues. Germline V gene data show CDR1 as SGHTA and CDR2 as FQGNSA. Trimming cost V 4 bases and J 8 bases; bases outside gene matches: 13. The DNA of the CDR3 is TGTGCCAGCAGCTCCAGGGGGACATCCATTGCGGGCTACACCTTC. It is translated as CASSSRGTSIAGYTF. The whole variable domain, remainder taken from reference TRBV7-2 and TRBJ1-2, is GAGVSQSPSNKVTEKGKDVELRCDPISGHTALYWYRQSLGQGLEFLIYFQGNSAPDKSGLPSDRFSAERTGGSVSTLTIQRTQQEDSAVYLCASSSRGTSIAGYTFGSGTRLTVV.

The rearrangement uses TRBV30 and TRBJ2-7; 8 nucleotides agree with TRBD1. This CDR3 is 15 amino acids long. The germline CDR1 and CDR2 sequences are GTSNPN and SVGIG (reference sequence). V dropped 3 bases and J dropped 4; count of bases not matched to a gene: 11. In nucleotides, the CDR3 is TGTGCCTGGAGAGAAATTGGACAGGGCTGGTACGAGCAGTACTTC. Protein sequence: CAWREIGQGWYEQYF.

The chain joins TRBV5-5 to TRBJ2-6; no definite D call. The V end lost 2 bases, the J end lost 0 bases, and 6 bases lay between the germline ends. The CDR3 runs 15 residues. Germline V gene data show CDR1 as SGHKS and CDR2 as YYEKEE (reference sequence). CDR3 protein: CASSFLNSGANVLTF. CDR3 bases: TGTGCCAGCAGCTTTCTAAACTCTGGGGCCAACGTCCTGACTTTC.

The CDR3 reads CASSEFPGLGVGNTEAFF. Written as DNA, the CDR3 is TGTGCCAGCAGTGAGTTCCCAGGTCTCGGGGTTGGGAACACTGAAGCTTTCTTT. The gene calls are TRBV6-1 and TRBJ1-1; no reliable D call. Per the germline V gene, CDR1 is MNHNS and CDR2 is SASEGT. There are 18 residues in the CDR3. V was pared by 3 bases and J by 1 base, with 21 bases between.

The CDR3 protein is CASSNRGTGHYNEQFF. In nucleotides, the CDR3 is TGTGCCAGCAGCAATAGAGGCACAGGGCATTACAATGAGCAGTTCTTC. The chain combines TRBV7-2 with TRBJ2-1; possibly TRBD1 for D (6 bases). CDR1 and CDR2 (germline): SGHTA, FQGNSA. Trimming left V 5 bases short and J 4 bases short, with 18 bases between. This CDR3 is built from 16 residues.

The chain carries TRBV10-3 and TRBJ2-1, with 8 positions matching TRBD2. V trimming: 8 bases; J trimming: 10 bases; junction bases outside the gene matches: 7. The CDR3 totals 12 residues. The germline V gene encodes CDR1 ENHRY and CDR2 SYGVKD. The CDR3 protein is CAIAGGPWEQFF. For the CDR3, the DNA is TGTGCCATCGCGGGAGGCCCCTGGGAGCAGTTCTTC.

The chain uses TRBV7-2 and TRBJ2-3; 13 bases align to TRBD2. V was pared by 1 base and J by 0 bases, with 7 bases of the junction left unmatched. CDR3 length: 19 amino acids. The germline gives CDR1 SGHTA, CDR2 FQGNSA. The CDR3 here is CASSLGLAGGVSSTDTQYF. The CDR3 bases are TGTGCCAGCAGCTTAGGACTAGCGGGGGGAGTTTCTAGCACAGATACGCAGTATTTT.

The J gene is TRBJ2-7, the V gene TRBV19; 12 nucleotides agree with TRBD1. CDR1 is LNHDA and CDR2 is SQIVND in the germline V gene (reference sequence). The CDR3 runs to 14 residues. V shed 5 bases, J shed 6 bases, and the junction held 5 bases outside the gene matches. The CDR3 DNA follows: TGTGCCAGTAGTCCGGGACAGGGGGCGAGCGAGCAGTACTTC. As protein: CASSPGQGASEQYF.

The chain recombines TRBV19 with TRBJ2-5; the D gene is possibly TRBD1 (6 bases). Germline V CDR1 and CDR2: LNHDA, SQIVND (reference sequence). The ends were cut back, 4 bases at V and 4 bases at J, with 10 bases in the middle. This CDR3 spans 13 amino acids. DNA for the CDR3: TGTGCCAGTAGTAACGACAGGTTAGAGACCCAGTACTTC. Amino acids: CASSNDRLETQYF.

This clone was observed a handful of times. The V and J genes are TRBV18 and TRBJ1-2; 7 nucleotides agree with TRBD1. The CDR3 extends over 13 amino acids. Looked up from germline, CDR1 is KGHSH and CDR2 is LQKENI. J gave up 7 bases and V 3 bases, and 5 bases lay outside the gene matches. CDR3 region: CASSPVGGSGYTF. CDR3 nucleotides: TGTGCCAGCTCACCGGTAGGGGGCTCTGGCTACACCTTC.

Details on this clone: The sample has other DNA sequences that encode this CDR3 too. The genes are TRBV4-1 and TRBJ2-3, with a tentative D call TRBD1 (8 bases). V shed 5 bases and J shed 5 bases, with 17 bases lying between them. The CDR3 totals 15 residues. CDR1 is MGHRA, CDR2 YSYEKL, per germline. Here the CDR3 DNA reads TGCGCCAGCAGCAAGGACAGGGAGGGGTTAGATACGCAGTATTTT. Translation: CASSKDREGLDTQYF.

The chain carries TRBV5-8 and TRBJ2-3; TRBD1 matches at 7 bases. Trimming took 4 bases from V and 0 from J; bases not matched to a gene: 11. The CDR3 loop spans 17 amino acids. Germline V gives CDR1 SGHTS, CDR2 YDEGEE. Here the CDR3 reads CASSTGQRHTSTDTQYF. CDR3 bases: TGTGCCAGCAGCACGGGACAGCGACATACTAGCACAGATACGCAGTATTTT.

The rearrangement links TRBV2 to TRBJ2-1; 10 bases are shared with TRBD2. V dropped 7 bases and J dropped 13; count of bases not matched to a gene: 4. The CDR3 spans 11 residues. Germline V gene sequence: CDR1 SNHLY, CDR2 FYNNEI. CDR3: CASTASGGQFF. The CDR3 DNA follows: TGTGCCAGCACGGCTAGCGGGGGCCAGTTCTTC.

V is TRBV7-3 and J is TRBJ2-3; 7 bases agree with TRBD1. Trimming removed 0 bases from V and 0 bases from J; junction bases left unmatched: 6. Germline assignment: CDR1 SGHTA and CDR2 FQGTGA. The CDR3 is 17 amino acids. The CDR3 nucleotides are TGTGCCAGCAGCTTAACCGGACAGGCGCCTAGCACAGATACGCAGTATTTT. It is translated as CASSLTGQAPSTDTQYF.

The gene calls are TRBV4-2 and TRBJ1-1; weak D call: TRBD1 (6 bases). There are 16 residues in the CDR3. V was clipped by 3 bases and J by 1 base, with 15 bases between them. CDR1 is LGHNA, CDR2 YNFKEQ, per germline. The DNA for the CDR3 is TGTGCCAGCAGCCACGGATACAGGGTTGAGAACACTGAAGCTTTCTTT. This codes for CASSHGYRVENTEAFF.

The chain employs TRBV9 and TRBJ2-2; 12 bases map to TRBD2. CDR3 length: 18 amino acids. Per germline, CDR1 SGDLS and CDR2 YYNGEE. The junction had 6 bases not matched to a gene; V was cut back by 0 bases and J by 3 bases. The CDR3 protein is CASSVGLAGAPDTGELFF. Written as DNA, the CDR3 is TGTGCCAGCAGCGTAGGACTAGCGGGGGCCCCGGACACCGGGGAGCTGTTTTTT.

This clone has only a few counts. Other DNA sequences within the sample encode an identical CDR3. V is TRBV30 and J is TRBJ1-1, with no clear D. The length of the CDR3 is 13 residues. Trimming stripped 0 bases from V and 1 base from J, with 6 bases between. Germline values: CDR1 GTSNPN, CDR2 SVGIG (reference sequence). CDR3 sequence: CAWSVQSNTEAFF. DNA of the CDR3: TGTGCCTGGAGTGTACAATCGAACACTGAAGCTTTCTTT.

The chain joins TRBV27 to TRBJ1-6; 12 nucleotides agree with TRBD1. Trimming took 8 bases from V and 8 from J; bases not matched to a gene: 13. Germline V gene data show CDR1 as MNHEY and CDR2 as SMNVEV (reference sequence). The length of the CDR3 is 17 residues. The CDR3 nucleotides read TGTGCCAGCGCAAGCGGGACAGGGGGCGCAGGGGATTCACCCCTCCACTTT. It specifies CASASGTGGAGDSPLHF.

CDR3 sequence: CASRTHRGLNQPQHF. The CDR3 coding sequence is TGTGCCAGCAGAACTCACAGGGGGCTAAATCAGCCCCAGCATTTT. This chain uses TRBV28 with TRBJ1-5, with 9 bases lining up with TRBD1. V was pared by 6 bases and J by 4 bases, with 7 bases of the junction left unmatched. The CDR3 has 15 amino acids. Germline V lookup: CDR1 MDHEN, CDR2 SYDVKM.

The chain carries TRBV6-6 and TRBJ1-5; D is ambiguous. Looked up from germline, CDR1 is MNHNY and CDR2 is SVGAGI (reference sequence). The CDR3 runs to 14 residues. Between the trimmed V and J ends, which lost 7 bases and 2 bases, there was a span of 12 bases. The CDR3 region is CASKSGWGNQPQHF. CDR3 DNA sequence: TGTGCCAGCAAATCAGGCTGGGGCAATCAGCCCCAGCATTTT.